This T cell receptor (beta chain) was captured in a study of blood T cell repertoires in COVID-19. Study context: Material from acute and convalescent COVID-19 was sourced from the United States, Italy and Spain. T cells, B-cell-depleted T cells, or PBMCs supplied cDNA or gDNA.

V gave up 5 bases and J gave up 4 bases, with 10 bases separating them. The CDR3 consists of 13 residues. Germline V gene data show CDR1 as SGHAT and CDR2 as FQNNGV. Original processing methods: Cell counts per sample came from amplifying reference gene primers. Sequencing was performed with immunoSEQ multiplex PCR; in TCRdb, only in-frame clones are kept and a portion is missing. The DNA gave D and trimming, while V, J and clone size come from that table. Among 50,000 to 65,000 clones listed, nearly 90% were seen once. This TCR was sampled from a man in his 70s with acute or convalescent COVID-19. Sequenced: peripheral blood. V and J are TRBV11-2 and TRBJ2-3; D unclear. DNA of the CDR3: TGTGCCAGCAGCCCATATTCGGCAGATACGCAGTATTTT. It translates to CASSPYSADTQYF.